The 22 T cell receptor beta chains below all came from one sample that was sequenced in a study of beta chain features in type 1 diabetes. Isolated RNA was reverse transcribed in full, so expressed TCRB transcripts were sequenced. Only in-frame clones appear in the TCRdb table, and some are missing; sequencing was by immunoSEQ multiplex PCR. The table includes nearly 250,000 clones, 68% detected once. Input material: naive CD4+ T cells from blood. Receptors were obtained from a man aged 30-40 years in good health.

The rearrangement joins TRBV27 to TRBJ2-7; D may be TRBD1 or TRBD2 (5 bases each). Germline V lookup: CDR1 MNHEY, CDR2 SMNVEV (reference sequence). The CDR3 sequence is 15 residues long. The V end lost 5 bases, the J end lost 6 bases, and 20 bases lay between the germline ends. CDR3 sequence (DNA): TGTGCCAGCAGTACTTTCCGGGACCCAATAACCGAGCAGTACTTC. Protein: CASSTFRDPITEQYF.

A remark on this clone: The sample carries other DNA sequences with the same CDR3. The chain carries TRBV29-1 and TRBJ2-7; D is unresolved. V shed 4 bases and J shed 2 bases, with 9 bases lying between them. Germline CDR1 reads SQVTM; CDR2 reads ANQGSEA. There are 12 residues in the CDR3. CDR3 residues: CSVGGQTYEQYF. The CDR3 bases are TGCAGCGTTGGTGGGCAGACCTACGAGCAGTACTTC.

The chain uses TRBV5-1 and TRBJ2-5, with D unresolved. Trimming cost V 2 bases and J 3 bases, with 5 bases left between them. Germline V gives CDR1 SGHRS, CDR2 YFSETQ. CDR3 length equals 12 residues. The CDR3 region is CASSFRKETQYF. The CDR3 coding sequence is TGCGCCAGCAGCTTTAGGAAAGAGACCCAGTACTTC. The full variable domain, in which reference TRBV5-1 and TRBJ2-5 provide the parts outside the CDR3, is KAGVTQTPRYLIKTRGQQVTLSCSPISGHRSVSWYQQTPGQGLQFLFEYFSETQRNKGNFPGRFSGRQFSNSRSEMNVSTLELGDSALYLCASSFRKETQYFGPGTRLLVL.

The CDR3 loop is CSVERLVLNTGELFF. CDR3 DNA sequence: TGCAGCGTTGAAAGGCTGGTCCTGAACACCGGGGAGCTGTTTTTT. The rearrangement uses TRBV29-1 and TRBJ2-2; D uncertain. V was cut by 2 bases and J by 1 base, with 11 bases left in between. The germline CDR1 and CDR2 sequences are SQVTM and ANQGSEA. This CDR3 has 15 amino acids.

The CDR3 DNA is TGCAGCTCCGACAGGGAGACCCAGTACTTC. Encoded protein: CSSDRETQYF. V and J are TRBV20-1 and TRBJ2-5, with D maybe TRBD1 (6 bases). Germline CDR1 is DFQATT and CDR2 is SNEGSKA (reference sequence). The CDR3 covers 10 residues.

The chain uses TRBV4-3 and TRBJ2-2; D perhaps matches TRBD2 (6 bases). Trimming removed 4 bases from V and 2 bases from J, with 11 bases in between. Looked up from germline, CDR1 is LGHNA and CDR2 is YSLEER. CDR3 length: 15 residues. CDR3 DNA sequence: TGCGCCAGCAGCCCCGGAGGGACCAACACCGGGGAGCTGTTTTTT. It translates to CASSPGGTNTGELFF.

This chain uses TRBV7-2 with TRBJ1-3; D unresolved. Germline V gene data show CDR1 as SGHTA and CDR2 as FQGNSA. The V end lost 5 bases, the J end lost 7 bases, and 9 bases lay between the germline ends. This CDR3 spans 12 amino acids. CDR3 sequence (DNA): TGTGCCAGCAGCACCCTAGGGAACACCATATATTTT. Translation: CASSTLGNTIYF.

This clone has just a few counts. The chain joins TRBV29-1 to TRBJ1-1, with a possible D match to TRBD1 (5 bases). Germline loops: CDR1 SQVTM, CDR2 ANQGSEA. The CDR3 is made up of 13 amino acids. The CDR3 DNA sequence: TGCAGTCTTCAGATTCAGGGAAACACTGAAGCTTTCTTT. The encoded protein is CSLQIQGNTEAFF.

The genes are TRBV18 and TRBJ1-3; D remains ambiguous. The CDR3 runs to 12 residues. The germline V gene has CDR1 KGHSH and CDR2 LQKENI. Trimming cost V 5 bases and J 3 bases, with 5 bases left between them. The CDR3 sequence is CASSADGNTIYF. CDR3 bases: TGTGCCAGCTCAGCGGATGGAAACACCATATATTTT.

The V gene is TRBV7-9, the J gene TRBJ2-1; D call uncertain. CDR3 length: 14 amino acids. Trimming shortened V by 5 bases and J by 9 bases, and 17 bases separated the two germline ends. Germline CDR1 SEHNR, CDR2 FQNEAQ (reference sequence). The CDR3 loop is CASSGGPSGGEQFF. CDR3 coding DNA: TGTGCCAGCAGCGGCGGACCCTCCGGTGGTGAGCAGTTCTTC.

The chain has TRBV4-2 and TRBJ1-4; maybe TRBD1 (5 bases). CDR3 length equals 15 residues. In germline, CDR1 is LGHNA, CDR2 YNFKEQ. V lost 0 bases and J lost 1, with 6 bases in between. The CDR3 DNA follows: TGTGCCAGCAGCCAAGATCAGGGAACTAATGAAAAACTGTTTTTT. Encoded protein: CASSQDQGTNEKLFF.

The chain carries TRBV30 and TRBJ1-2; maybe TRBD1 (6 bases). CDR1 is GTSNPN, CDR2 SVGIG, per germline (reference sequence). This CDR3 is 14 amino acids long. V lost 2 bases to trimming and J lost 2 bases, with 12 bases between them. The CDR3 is CAWSRRTENYGYTF. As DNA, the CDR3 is TGTGCCTGGAGTCGGCGGACAGAGAACTATGGCTACACCTTC. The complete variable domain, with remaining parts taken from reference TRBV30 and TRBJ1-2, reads SQTIHQWPATLVQPVGSPLSLECTVEGTSNPNLYWYRQAAGRGLQLLFYSVGIGQISSEVPQNLSASRPQDRQFILSSKKLLLSDSGFYLCAWSRRTENYGYTFGSGTRLTVV.

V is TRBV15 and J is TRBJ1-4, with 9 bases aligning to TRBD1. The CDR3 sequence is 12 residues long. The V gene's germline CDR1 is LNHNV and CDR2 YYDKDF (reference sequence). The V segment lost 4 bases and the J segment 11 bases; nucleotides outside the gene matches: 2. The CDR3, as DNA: TGTGCCACCAGCAACGGACAGGGGAAACTGTTTTTT. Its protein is CATSNGQGKLFF.

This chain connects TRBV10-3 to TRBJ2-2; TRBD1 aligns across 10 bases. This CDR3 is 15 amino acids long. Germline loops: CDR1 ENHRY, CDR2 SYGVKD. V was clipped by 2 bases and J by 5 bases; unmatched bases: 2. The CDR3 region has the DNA TGTGCCATCAGTGAGCCGGGACAGGGGACCGGGGAGCTGTTTTTT. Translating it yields CAISEPGQGTGELFF.

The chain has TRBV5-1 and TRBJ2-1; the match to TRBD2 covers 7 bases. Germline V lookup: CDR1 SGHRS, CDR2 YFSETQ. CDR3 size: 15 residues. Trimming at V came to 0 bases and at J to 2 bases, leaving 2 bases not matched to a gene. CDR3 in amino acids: CASSLDAGAYNEQFF. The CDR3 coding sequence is TGCGCCAGCAGCTTGGATGCGGGAGCCTACAATGAGCAGTTCTTC. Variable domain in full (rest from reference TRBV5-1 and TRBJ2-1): KAGVTQTPRYLIKTRGQQVTLSCSPISGHRSVSWYQQTPGQGLQFLFEYFSETQRNKGNFPGRFSGRQFSNSRSEMNVSTLELGDSALYLCASSLDAGAYNEQFFGPGTRLTVL.

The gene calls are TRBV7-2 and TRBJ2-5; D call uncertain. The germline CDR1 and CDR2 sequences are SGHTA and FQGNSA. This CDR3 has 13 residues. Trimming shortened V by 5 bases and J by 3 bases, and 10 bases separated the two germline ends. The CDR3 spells CASSPFGEETQYF. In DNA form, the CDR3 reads TGTGCCAGCAGCCCTTTTGGCGAAGAGACCCAGTACTTC.

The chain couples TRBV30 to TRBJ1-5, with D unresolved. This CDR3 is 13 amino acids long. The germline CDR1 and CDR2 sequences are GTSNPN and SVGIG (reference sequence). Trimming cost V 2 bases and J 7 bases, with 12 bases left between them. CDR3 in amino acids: CAWSPQKGQPQHF. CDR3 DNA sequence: TGTGCCTGGAGTCCTCAAAAGGGCCAGCCCCAGCATTTT.

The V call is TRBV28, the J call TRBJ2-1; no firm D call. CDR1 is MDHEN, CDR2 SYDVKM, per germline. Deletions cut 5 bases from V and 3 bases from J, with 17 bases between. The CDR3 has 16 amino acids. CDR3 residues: CASSPPGRILYNEQFF. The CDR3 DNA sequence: TGTGCCAGCAGTCCCCCCGGACGGATCCTCTACAATGAGCAGTTCTTC. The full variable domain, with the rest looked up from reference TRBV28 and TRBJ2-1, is DVKVTQSSRYLVKRTGEKVFLECVQDMDHENMFWYRQDPGLGLRLIYFSYDVKMKEKGDIPEGYSVSREKKERFSLILESASTNQTSMYLCASSPPGRILYNEQFFGPGTRLTVL.

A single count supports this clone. The CDR3 DNA reads as TGTGCCTGGGGGGACAGGGGTTACAATTCACCCCTCCACTTT. It specifies CAWGDRGYNSPLHF. V and J are TRBV30 and TRBJ1-6; TRBD1 matches 10 bases. The V and J ends lost 5 bases and 7 bases, in that order; junction bases with no gene match: 5. Germline V gene data show CDR1 as GTSNPN and CDR2 as SVGIG (reference sequence). CDR3 length equals 14 residues.

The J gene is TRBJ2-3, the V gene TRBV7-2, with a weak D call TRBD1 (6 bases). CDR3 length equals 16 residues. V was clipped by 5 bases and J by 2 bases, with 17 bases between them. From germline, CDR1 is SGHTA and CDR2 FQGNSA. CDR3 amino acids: CASSLSQGRNTDTQYF. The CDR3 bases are TGTGCCAGCAGCCTCTCACAGGGCAGGAACACAGATACGCAGTATTTT.

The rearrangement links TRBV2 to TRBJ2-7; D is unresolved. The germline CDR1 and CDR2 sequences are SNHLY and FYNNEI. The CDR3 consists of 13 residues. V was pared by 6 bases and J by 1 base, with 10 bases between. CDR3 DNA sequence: TGTGCCAGCAGGCCTCAGCCTTCCTACGAGCAGTACTTC. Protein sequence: CASRPQPSYEQYF.

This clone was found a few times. This chain's CDR3 is CASSRRTAGPTNEQFF. DNA of the CDR3: TGTGCCAGCAGCCGACGAACAGCCGGCCCTACCAATGAGCAGTTCTTC. The chain uses TRBV5-6 and TRBJ2-1; D not resolved. CDR3 length: 16 residues. The germline CDR1 and CDR2 sequences are SGHDT and YYEEEE. Between the trimmed V and J ends, which lost 4 bases and 6 bases, there was a span of 20 bases.